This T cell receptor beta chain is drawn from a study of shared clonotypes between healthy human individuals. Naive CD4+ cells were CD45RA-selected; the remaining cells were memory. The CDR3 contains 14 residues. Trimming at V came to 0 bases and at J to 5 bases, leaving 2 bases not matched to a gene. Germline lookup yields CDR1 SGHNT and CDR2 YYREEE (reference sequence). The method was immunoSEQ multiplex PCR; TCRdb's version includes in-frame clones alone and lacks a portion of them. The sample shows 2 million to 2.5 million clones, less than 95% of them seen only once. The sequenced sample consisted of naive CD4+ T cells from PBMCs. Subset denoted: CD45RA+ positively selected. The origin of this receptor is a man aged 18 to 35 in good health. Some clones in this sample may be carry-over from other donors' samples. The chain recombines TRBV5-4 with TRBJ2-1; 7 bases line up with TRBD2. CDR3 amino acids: CASSLALADNEQFF. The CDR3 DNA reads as TGTGCCAGCAGCTTGGCCCTAGCGGACAATGAGCAGTTCTTC. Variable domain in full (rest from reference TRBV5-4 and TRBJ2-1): ETGVTQSPTHLIKTRGQQVTLRCSSQSGHNTVSWYQQALGQGPQFIFQYYREEENGRGNFPPRFSGLQFPNYSSELNVNALELDDSALYLCASSLALADNEQFFGPGTRLTVL.